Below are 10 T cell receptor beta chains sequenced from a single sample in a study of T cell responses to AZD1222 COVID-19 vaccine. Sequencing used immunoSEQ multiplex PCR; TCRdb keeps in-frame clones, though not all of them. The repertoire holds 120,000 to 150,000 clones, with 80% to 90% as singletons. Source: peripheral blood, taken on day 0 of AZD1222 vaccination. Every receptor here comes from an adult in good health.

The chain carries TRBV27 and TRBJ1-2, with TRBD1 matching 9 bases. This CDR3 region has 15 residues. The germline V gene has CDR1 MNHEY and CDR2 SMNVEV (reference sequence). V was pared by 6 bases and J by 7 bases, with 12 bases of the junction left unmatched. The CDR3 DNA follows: TGTGCCAGCAGCCTCGGGGGGACAGGGTCGGCTGGCTACACCTTC. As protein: CASSLGGTGSAGYTF.

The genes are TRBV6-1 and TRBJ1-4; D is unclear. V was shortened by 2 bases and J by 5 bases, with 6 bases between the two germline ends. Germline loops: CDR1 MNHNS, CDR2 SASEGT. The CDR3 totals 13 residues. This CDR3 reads CASSELLNEKLFF. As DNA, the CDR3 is TGTGCCAGCAGTGAACTGCTGAATGAAAAACTGTTTTTT.

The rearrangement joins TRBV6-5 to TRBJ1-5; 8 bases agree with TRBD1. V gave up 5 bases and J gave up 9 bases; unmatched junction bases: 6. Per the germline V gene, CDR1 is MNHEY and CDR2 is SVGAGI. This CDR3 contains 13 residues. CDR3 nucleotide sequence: TGTGCCAGCAGTACCAGGACAGGGCGGCCCCAGCATTTT. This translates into CASSTRTGRPQHF.

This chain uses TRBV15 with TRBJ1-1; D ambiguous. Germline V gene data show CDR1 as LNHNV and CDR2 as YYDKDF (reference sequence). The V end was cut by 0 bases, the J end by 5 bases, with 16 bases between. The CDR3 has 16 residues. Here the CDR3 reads CATSRDLEGVWTEAFF. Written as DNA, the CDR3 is TGTGCCACCAGCAGAGATTTGGAGGGCGTATGGACTGAAGCTTTCTTT.

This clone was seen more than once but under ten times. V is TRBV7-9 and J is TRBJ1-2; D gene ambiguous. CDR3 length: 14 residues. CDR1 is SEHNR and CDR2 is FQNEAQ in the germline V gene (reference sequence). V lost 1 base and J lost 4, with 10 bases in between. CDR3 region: CASSLEVAVYGYTF. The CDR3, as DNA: TGTGCCAGCAGCTTAGAGGTTGCTGTCTATGGCTACACCTTC.

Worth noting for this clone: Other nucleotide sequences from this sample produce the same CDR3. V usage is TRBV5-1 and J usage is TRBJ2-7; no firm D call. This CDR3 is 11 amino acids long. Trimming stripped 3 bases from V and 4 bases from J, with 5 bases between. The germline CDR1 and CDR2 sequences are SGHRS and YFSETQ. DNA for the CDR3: TGCGCCAGCAGCTCTAATTACGAGCAGTACTTC. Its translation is CASSSNYEQYF. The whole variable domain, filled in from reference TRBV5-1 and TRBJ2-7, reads KAGVTQTPRYLIKTRGQQVTLSCSPISGHRSVSWYQQTPGQGLQFLFEYFSETQRNKGNFPGRFSGRQFSNSRSEMNVSTLELGDSALYLCASSSNYEQYFGPGTRLTVT.

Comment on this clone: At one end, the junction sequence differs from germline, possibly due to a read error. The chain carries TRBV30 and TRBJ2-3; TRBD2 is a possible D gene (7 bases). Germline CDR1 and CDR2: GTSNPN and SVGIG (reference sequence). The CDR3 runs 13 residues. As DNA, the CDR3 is TGTGCCTGGATGGCCCTTGGGGGGGCGAGAAGTATTTTT. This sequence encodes CAWMALGGARSIF.

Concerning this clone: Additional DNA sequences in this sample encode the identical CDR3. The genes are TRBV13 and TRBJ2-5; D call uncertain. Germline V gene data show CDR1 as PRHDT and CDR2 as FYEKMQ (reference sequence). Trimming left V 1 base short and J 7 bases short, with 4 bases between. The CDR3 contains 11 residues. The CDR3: CASSLVGTQYF. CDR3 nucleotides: TGTGCCAGCAGCTTAGTAGGGACCCAGTACTTC. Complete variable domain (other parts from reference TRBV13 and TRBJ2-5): AAGVIQSPRHLIKEKRETATLKCYPIPRHDTVYWYQQGPGQDPQFLISFYEKMQSDKGSIPDRFSAQQFSDYHSELNMSSLELGDSALYFCASSLVGTQYFGPGTRLLVL.

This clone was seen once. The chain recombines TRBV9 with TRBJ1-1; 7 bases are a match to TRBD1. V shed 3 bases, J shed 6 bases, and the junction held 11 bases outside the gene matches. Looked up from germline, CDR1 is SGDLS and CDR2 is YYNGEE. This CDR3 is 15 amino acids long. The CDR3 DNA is TGTGCCAGCAGCGGATGGGACAGAGTGGGCGCTGAAGCTTTCTTT. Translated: CASSGWDRVGAEAFF.

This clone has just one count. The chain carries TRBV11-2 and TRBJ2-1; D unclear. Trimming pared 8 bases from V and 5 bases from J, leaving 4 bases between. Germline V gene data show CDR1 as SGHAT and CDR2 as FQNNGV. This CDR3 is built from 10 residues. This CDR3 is CASGNNEQFF. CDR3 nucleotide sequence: TGTGCCAGCGGAAACAATGAGCAGTTCTTC.